The entry below gives a single T cell receptor (beta chain) sequence along with its context. The antigen remains unidentified. Purification of the CD8+ and CD4+ T cells relied on negative isolation, and TEMRA cells underwent FACS enrichment. An amount of RNA that ranged from roughly 0.45 to 1 ug was reverse transcribed with random hexamers. TCRdb analysed the immunoSEQ multiplex PCR reads with MiXCR anew, one entry per CDR3 protein. There are approximately 50,000 distinct CDR3 sequences in the sample; approximately 95% occur only once, and 0.75% lies in the top ten. This sample is drawn from a study of CD8 T cells in Susac syndrome. Looking at the study overall: When their blood was taken, the Susac syndrome patients had either not yet had any therapy, were taking corticosteroids, or were taking intravenous immunoglobulin alone. Points from the study as a whole: Clonal expansion involving Susac CD8+ cells peaked in TEMRA cells and active patients.

The CDR3 is 16 amino acids. The junction had 6 bases not matched to a gene; V was cut back by 3 bases and J by 5 bases. The germline CDR1 and CDR2 sequences are SGDLS and YYNGEE. V is TRBV9 and J is TRBJ2-5; 14 positions match TRBD2. The sample consisted of CD8+ T cells from PBMCs. This TCR was recovered from a human donor with Susac syndrome. The CDR3 DNA reads TGTGCCAGCAGCGACGGGACTAGCGGGGGCAGGGAGACCCAGTACTTC. This translates into CASSDGTSGGRETQYF.